Given below is one T cell receptor (beta chain) in context. Its antigen is not identified. Germline V gives CDR1 PRHDT, CDR2 FYEKMQ (reference sequence). With 6 bases removed from V and 1 base from J, the gap between germline ends came to 14 bases. This CDR3 contains 15 residues. This record belongs to a study of cytomegalovirus exposure and HLA in healthy donors. General observations from the study: Subsequent analysis of the approximately 110 validation repertoires found a tendency for first-cohort TCR clusters to co-occur.

Sequencing used immunoSEQ multiplex PCR; TCRdb keeps in-frame clones, though not all of them. The table shows over 45,000 clones, with approximately 92% occurring only once. The sequenced material came from PBMCs. The sequence was collected from a man between 18 and 35 years old in good health and CMV-seronegative. The rearrangement joins TRBV13 to TRBJ2-3, with no clear D. The CDR3: CASSSRKLRTDTQYF. The CDR3 region has the DNA TGTGCCAGCAGTTCCAGGAAGTTACGCACAGATACGCAGTATTTT.